This TCR beta chain was identified in a study of blood T cell repertoires in COVID-19. The repertoire was sequenced with immunoSEQ multiplex PCR; TCRdb's copy has only in-frame clones and lacks some. The sample includes about 380,000 clones, approximately 90% seen only once; the top ten take approximately 1.2%. For recovered donors of Cohort 3, there were two negative PCRs, clearance, or symptom resolution. Trimming removed 4 bases from V and 2 bases from J; junction bases left unmatched: 4. CDR1 SNHLY and CDR2 FYNNEI come from the germline V gene. CDR3 size: 15 residues. V is TRBV2 and J is TRBJ2-3; the match to TRBD1 covers 9 bases. This sequence originates from a woman aged 18-30 years who had recovered from COVID-19. The sample was PBMCs or T cells enriched from blood (not recorded which). For the CDR3, the DNA is TGTGCCAGCAGTGTCGGGGACAGGGTCACAGATACGCAGTATTTT. Translating it yields CASSVGDRVTDTQYF.